These 23 T cell receptor beta chains originate from one sample sequenced in a study of T cells in Graves' hyperthyroidism and ophthalmopathy. Authors of the study amplified TCR beta CDR3 regions from RNA transcripts. Using the HTBI primer set, a first-round RT-PCR was run on the TCR CDR3. TCRdb processed the multiplex PCR reads anew with MiXCR; each CDR3 protein has one entry. The sample comprises about 720,000 distinct CDR3 sequences, approximately 19% of which are singletons, and roughly 17% rests with the top ten. Specimen: blood. The receptors were gathered from a woman aged 45-60 years with Graves' hyperthyroidism that later progressed to Graves' ophthalmopathy.

The chain combines TRBV18 with TRBJ1-1, with D possibly matching TRBD1 (6 bases). CDR1 is KGHSH, CDR2 LQKENI, per germline. The ends were cut back, 2 bases at V and 3 bases at J, with 13 bases in the middle. The CDR3 sequence is 15 residues long. CDR3 bases: TGTGCCAGCTCACCAACGAACGGACAGCACACTGAAGCTTTCTTT. This gives the protein CASSPTNGQHTEAFF.

The V call is TRBV3-1, the J call TRBJ1-4; the match to TRBD1 covers 8 bases. J was trimmed by 11 bases and V by 0 bases; bases with no gene match: 11. Germline CDR1 reads LGHDT; CDR2 reads YNNKEL (reference sequence). The CDR3 is 16 residues long. The CDR3 spells CASSQDRGTGGWKLFF. CDR3 DNA sequence: TGTGCCAGCAGCCAAGATCGGGGGACAGGAGGGTGGAAACTGTTTTTT.

This clonotype was counted only a few times. This chain joins TRBV20-1 and TRBJ2-5; D gene uncertain. The V end was cut by 6 bases, the J end by 2 bases, with 7 bases between. The CDR3 length is 11 residues. CDR1 is DFQATT, CDR2 SNEGSKA, per germline (reference sequence). The CDR3 region has the DNA TGCAGTGCCGACATACAAGAGACCCAGTACTTC. Its protein product is CSADIQETQYF.

This clonotype was seen ten or more times. The CDR3 reads CASSQGLRGTYEQYF. The CDR3 nucleotides read TGTGCCAGCAGCCAAGGATTACGGGGGACCTACGAGCAGTACTTC. The chain uses TRBV3-1 and TRBJ2-7; TRBD2 is a possible D gene (6 bases). Trimming pared 1 base from V and 2 bases from J, leaving 12 bases between. Germline CDR1 LGHDT, CDR2 YNNKEL (reference sequence). The CDR3 is made up of 15 amino acids.

The rearrangement links TRBV10-3 to TRBJ1-2; 11 bases line up with TRBD1. The CDR3 runs 13 residues. With 0 bases clipped from V and 12 bases from J, the junction kept 3 bases outside the gene matches. Per germline, CDR1 ENHRY and CDR2 SYGVKD. CDR3 region: CAISESGTGGNTF. CDR3 nucleotides: TGTGCCATCAGTGAGTCCGGGACAGGGGGGAACACCTTC.

This clonotype was seen repeatedly, ten times or more. The chain has TRBV2 and TRBJ2-5; either TRBD1 or TRBD2 may supply D (5 bases each). In germline, CDR1 is SNHLY, CDR2 FYNNEI. V lost 5 bases, J lost 2 bases, and 12 bases lay in between. This CDR3 spans 14 amino acids. The CDR3 DNA reads TGTGCCAGCAGTTCTGTGGGGGTACAAGAGACCCAGTACTTC. Translation gives CASSSVGVQETQYF.

The chain has TRBV20-1 and TRBJ2-5; possibly TRBD1 or TRBD2 for D (5 bases each). V shed 0 bases and J shed 0 bases, with 14 bases lying between them. CDR1 and CDR2 (germline): DFQATT, SNEGSKA (reference sequence). This CDR3 has 16 residues. CDR3 in amino acids: CSARDVWGRNQETQYF. The CDR3 nucleotides read TGCAGTGCTAGAGATGTTTGGGGGAGAAACCAAGAGACCCAGTACTTC.

This clonotype has a count of ten or more. This sequence joins TRBV12-3 or TRBV12-4 and TRBJ1-4; D uncertain. V lost 4 bases and J lost 0, with 6 bases in between. The CDR3 contains 14 residues. The CDR3 DNA sequence: TGTGCCAGCAGTTATACCGCAACTAATGAAAAACTGTTTTTT. This encodes CASSYTATNEKLFF.

This clonotype was detected only a few times. The chain joins TRBV7-9 to TRBJ1-2; D might be TRBD1 (6 bases). CDR3 length: 14 amino acids. In germline, CDR1 is SEHNR, CDR2 FQNEAQ (reference sequence). V was trimmed by 4 bases and J by 8 bases, leaving 17 bases between them. In DNA form, the CDR3 reads TGTGCCAGCAGCTCGGTTCCAGGGGCTAGCGGCTACACCTTC. This encodes CASSSVPGASGYTF.

The chain carries TRBV12-3 or TRBV12-4 and TRBJ2-6; no clear D. The germline V and J ends were trimmed by 5 bases and 0 bases, with 2 bases remaining between them. The CDR3 runs to 13 residues. CDR3 nucleotide sequence: TGTGCCAGCAGTGGCTCTGGGGCCAACGTCCTGACTTTC. Translated, it gives CASSGSGANVLTF.

The chain employs TRBV7-3 and TRBJ2-5; D gene uncertain. Trimming removed 4 bases at V and 4 bases at J, with 7 bases between. The CDR3 is 12 residues long. Per germline, CDR1 SGHTA and CDR2 FQGTGA. In nucleotides, the CDR3 is TGTGCCAGCAGCTACCCGGGAGAGACCCAGTACTTC. Translated, it gives CASSYPGETQYF.

The chain recombines TRBV29-1 with TRBJ2-7, with D hard to call. The CDR3 spans 14 residues. Germline values: CDR1 SQVTM, CDR2 ANQGSEA. V was clipped by 3 bases and J by 0 bases, with 12 bases between them. The CDR3 spells CSVEIQDSSYEQYF. The CDR3 DNA sequence: TGCAGCGTTGAGATCCAGGATTCCTCCTACGAGCAGTACTTC.

This clonotype has a count of ten or more. The chain has TRBV3-1 and TRBJ2-1; 14 bases are a match to TRBD2. The CDR3 sequence is 18 residues long. The V gene end was trimmed by 3 bases and the J gene end by 8 bases; junction bases not matched to a gene: 12. The germline V gene has CDR1 LGHDT and CDR2 YNNKEL (reference sequence). CDR3 nucleotide sequence: TGTGCCAGCAGCCAGCTCTCGGGACTAGCGGGGGTTTGGGATGAGCAGTTCTTC. As protein: CASSQLSGLAGVWDEQFF.

A note on this clonotype: A much bigger clone sits one base away, suggesting this may be a read error. V gene TRBV11-2 combines with J gene TRBJ2-1, with D possibly TRBD2 on 6 matching bases. This CDR3 comprises 16 residues. Germline CDR1 reads SGHAT; CDR2 reads FQNNGV. In DNA form, the CDR3 reads TGTGCCGGCAGCTTCGTGGCCCGGGGGTTCCACAATGAGCAGTTCTTC. Its protein product is CAGSFVARGFHNEQFF.

This rearrangement joins TRBV19 to TRBJ2-3; D remains unclear. Germline-derived CDR1 and CDR2 are LNHDA and SQIVND (reference sequence). V dropped 5 bases and J dropped 4 bases, with 7 bases sitting between them. This CDR3 has 12 amino acids. The CDR3 DNA sequence: TGTGCCAGTAGTTGGCCTTCAGATACGCAGTATTTT. Its protein product is CASSWPSDTQYF.

This clonotype was seen a handful of times. The rearrangement links TRBV9 to TRBJ1-1; D is undetermined. The CDR3 is 14 residues long. Per germline, CDR1 SGDLS and CDR2 YYNGEE. V lost 0 bases, J lost 5 bases, and 11 bases lay in between. The CDR3 protein is CASSVEGGKTEAFF. The DNA for the CDR3 is TGTGCCAGCAGCGTAGAGGGAGGGAAAACTGAAGCTTTCTTT. The whole variable domain, filled in from reference TRBV9 and TRBJ1-1, reads DSGVTQTPKHLITATGQRVTLRCSPRSGDLSVYWYQQSLDQGLQFLIQYYNGEERAKGNILERFSAQQFPDLHSELNLSSLELGDSALYFCASSVEGGKTEAFFGQGTRLTVV.

This sequence joins TRBV6-1 and TRBJ1-6; D is unclear. This CDR3 is 12 amino acids long. Between the trimmed V and J ends, which lost 7 bases and 10 bases, there was a span of 11 bases. CDR1 and CDR2 (germline): MNHNS, SASEGT. The CDR3 protein is CASTKGESPLHF. For the CDR3, the DNA is TGTGCCAGCACCAAAGGAGAATCACCCCTCCACTTT.

J is TRBJ2-3 and V is TRBV3-1, with TRBD1 as a possible D gene (6 bases). Trimming left V 3 bases short and J 1 base short, with 11 bases between. The germline V gene has CDR1 LGHDT and CDR2 YNNKEL (reference sequence). CDR3 length equals 15 residues. CDR3 sequence: CASSQPSGGTDTQYF. As DNA, the CDR3 is TGTGCCAGCAGCCAGCCCTCAGGGGGCACAGATACGCAGTATTTT.

This clonotype was seen many times. This chain uses TRBV11-2 with TRBJ1-2; possible D gene TRBD1, 6 bases. The CDR3 runs to 16 residues. Germline V gene lookup returns CDR1 SGHAT and CDR2 FQNNGV. The V and J ends lost 0 bases and 8 bases respectively, with 19 bases between them. The CDR3 region is CASSLDSFRDTLGYTF. As DNA, the CDR3 is TGTGCCAGCAGCTTAGACTCGTTTCGGGACACCCTAGGCTACACCTTC.

The chain has TRBV6-4 and TRBJ2-6; the D gene is possibly TRBD2 (5 bases). CDR1 and CDR2 (germline): MRHNA, SNTAGT. The CDR3 spans 16 residues. Trimming stripped 6 bases from V and 0 bases from J, with 12 bases between. The CDR3: CASSTGINSGANVLTF. CDR3 bases: TGTGCCAGCAGCACGGGGATAAACTCTGGGGCCAACGTCCTGACTTTC.

The chain has TRBV10-3 and TRBJ1-2; 8 positions agree with TRBD1. Germline CDR1 ENHRY, CDR2 SYGVKD. The V segment lost 7 bases and the J segment 3 bases; nucleotides outside the gene matches: 4. The CDR3 covers 13 residues. The DNA of the CDR3 is TGTGCCATCAATCCGACAGGGGACTATGGCTACACCTTC. It yields the protein CAINPTGDYGYTF.

The table lists this clonotype with many counts. V and J are TRBV7-4 and TRBJ2-7; D not resolved. Looked up from germline, CDR1 is SGHVT and CDR2 is SQSDAQ. This CDR3 contains 15 residues. Trimming removed 5 bases from V and 1 base from J, with 15 bases in between. The CDR3 region is CASSPLGAWSYEQYF. The CDR3 DNA reads TGTGCCAGCAGCCCCTTGGGCGCCTGGTCCTACGAGCAGTACTTC.

The chain uses TRBV25-1 and TRBJ1-4; D gene uncertain. The CDR3 has 14 amino acids. Germline V gives CDR1 MGHDK, CDR2 SYGVNS. Trimming removed 3 bases at V and 7 bases at J, with 12 bases between. This chain's CDR3 is CASSDGLGREKLFF. In DNA, the CDR3 is TGTGCCAGCAGTGATGGCCTGGGTCGTGAAAAACTGTTTTTT.